This entry features one T cell receptor (beta chain) sequence. Its antigen is not identified. Primers included in the PCR were 60 Vbeta and 13 Jbeta primers. Repertoires were generated with immunoSEQ multiplex PCR, while TCRdb's copy carries only in-frame clones and drops some. Among approximately 180,000 clones listed, around 83% were seen once. The data were obtained in a study of cytomegalovirus exposure and HLA in healthy donors. Regarding the study as a whole: Across donors, presence/absence analyses took sequencing depth to be roughly uniform. Being productive about 90% or about 30% of the time was typical of most TCR beta V segments in an earlier analysis. Later analysis revealed greater clonal expansion in HLA-associated TCR beta chains than in equally common others. Later analysis suggested most CMV-associated TCR beta chains were HLA-restricted.

Germline V CDR1 and CDR2: LGHNA, YNFKEQ. The CDR3 is 17 amino acids. Trimming shortened V by 5 bases and J by 0 bases, and 17 bases separated the two germline ends. The rearrangement uses TRBV4-2 and TRBJ2-1; TRBD2 might be the D (5 bases). The sample comprised PBMCs. This sequence was found in a woman in her forties in good health and CMV-seronegative. The CDR3 loop is CASSIQLARSSYNEQFF. In DNA, the CDR3 is TGTGCCAGCAGCATACAATTAGCGCGGAGCTCCTACAATGAGCAGTTCTTC.